Described below is a single T cell receptor (beta chain) sequence and its context. The antigen remains undetermined. This specimen belongs to a study of cytotoxic CD8 clonotypes in ibrutinib-treated CLL. Across the whole study: Mean values per sample were 250,000 to 300,000 productive templates and 75,000 to 100,000 productive rearrangements. Study-wide points: Treatment left the uncommon public clonotypes either contracted or stable in frequency.

Approximately 2.2 micrograms of genomic DNA came from cryopreserved PBMCs for TCR beta libraries. Sequencing was performed with immunoSEQ multiplex PCR; in TCRdb, only in-frame clones are kept and a portion is missing. The profile shows about 140,000 clones, 80% of them singletons. This CDR3 is built from 15 residues. The ends were cut back, 0 bases at V and 6 bases at J, with 15 bases in the middle. Germline assignment: CDR1 MGHRA and CDR2 YSYEKL. This receptor was taken from a human donor with chronic lymphocytic leukemia. This chain links TRBV4-1 with TRBJ2-7; D is possibly TRBD2 (6 bases). This sample comprised PBMCs, obtained after 36 months of ibrutinib treatment. CDR3 sequence (DNA): TGCGCCAGCAGCCAAGAATATCGCAGGAGGGGCGAGCAGTACTTC. Translation gives CASSQEYRRRGEQYF.